Listed here are 32 T cell receptor beta chains from one sample, sequenced in a study of T cell clonality in common variable immunodeficiency. Clones were sequenced by immunoSEQ multiplex PCR, and TCRdb holds only the in-frame ones, with some missing. The repertoire shows fewer than 50,000 clones, none seen only once; the top ten take over 1.3%. The specimen sequenced was peripheral blood mononuclear cells. The receptors were gathered from a person aged 18-69 years in good health.

This clone was observed many times. The read is 3 residues too short to cover the CDR3 end, so that end is filled in from the germline J gene. V is TRBV29-1 and J is TRBJ2-7; TRBD1 is a possible D gene (6 bases). Trimming pared 5 bases from V and 2 bases from J, leaving 13 bases between. In germline, CDR1 is SQVTM, CDR2 ANQGSEA. The CDR3 sequence is 13 residues long. Partial CDR3 DNA: TGCAGCGTTAGGTGGACAGAGCCCTACGAG. It encodes CSVRWTEPYE. The complete CDR3 sequence is CSVRWTEPYEQYF.

This clone has at least ten counts. The sequence runs out 3 residues before the end of the CDR3; the remainder is reconstructed from the germline J gene. This chain uses TRBV10-3 with TRBJ2-7, with 8 bases matching TRBD2. After removal of 6 bases from V and 0 bases from J, the junction contained 13 bases not matched to a gene. This CDR3 has 17 amino acids. Germline V gives CDR1 ENHRY, CDR2 SYGVKD. CDR3 sequence: CAISGGGQDEYSYEQYF. The covered CDR3 bases are TGTGCCATCAGCGGGGGGGGGCAGGACGAATACTCCTACGAG.

In its sample, this clone was seen many times. Read sequence stops 3 residues before the CDR3 end, and the germline J gene provides the missing end. The rearrangement joins TRBV13 to TRBJ2-3, with 12 bases aligning to TRBD2. CDR1 PRHDT and CDR2 FYEKMQ come from the germline V gene (reference sequence). The CDR3 has 16 amino acids. The V and J ends lost 5 bases and 5 bases, in that order; junction bases with no gene match: 8. The CDR3 is CASSPGTSGRLDTQYF. CDR3 DNA, as far as it was read: TGTGCCAGCAGCCCAGGGACTAGCGGGCGATTAGATACG.

This clone was counted ten times or more. The CDR3 end is not reached by the read, which stops 3 residues before it; the germline J gene fills it in. The rearrangement joins TRBV5-6 to TRBJ1-5; no clear D. Per germline, CDR1 SGHDT and CDR2 YYEEEE. The CDR3 has 14 residues. Deletions cut 5 bases from V and 1 base from J, with 10 bases between. The CDR3 DNA, read in part, is TGTGCCAGCAGTTTAGGCGGCAGCAATCAGCCC. Translation: CASSLGGSNQP. The whole CDR3 protein reads CASSLGGSNQPQHF.

This clone was counted at least ten times. The read finishes 3 residues shy of the CDR3 end, and the germline J gene is used to complete it. This specimen includes other DNA sequences encoding the same CDR3. This rearrangement joins TRBV7-8 to TRBJ2-7, with 11 bases aligning to TRBD1. Germline trimming cut 1 base from V and 3 bases from J; bases unmatched to any gene: 5. The CDR3 extends over 16 amino acids. Germline-derived CDR1 and CDR2 are SGHVS and FQNEAQ. CDR3 protein: CASSLGGTGGYYEQYF. The DNA read from the CDR3 is TGTGCCAGCAGCTTAGGAGGGACAGGGGGATACTACGAG.

This clone occurred many times. The observed sequence ends 3 residues before the CDR3 terminus, with the missing tail filled in from the germline J gene. J is TRBJ2-3 and V is TRBV9; 8 bases fit TRBD2. The CDR3 has 14 residues. In germline, CDR1 is SGDLS, CDR2 YYNGEE. The J segment lost 4 bases and the V segment lost 0 bases, leaving 1 base of the junction unmatched. The CDR3: CASSVEREPDTQYF. The part of the CDR3 DNA that was read is TGTGCCAGCAGCGTAGAGCGGGAGCCAGATACG.

This clone appeared a few times. The read ends 3 residues shy of where the CDR3 ends; the end is completed using the germline J gene. The gene calls are TRBV5-1 and TRBJ1-6; 11 bases fit TRBD1. The germline V gene encodes CDR1 SGHRS and CDR2 YFSETQ. J lost 4 bases, V lost 4 bases, and 4 bases had no gene match. The CDR3 has 16 residues. The CDR3: CASSPDRGLYNSPLHF. The covered CDR3 bases are TGCGCCAGCAGCCCGGACAGGGGGCTATATAATTCACCC.

This clone has a count of ten or more. The CDR3 end falls 3 residues outside the read, so it is completed with the germline J gene. The V gene is TRBV20-1, the J gene TRBJ2-1; the match to TRBD2 covers 11 bases. Germline V gene lookup returns CDR1 DFQATT and CDR2 SNEGSKA (reference sequence). This CDR3 spans 15 amino acids. V gave up 4 bases and J gave up 7 bases; unmatched junction bases: 9. The sequenced part of the CDR3 DNA is TGCAGTGCTACGAAACTAGCGGGAGTTTCGAATGAG. This codes for CSATKLAGVSNE. The full CDR3 sequence reads CSATKLAGVSNEQFF.

This clone appeared many times. CDR3 region: CSARDARDYGYTF. The DNA read from the CDR3 is TGCAGTGCTAGAGATGCGAGGGACTATGGC. The chain links TRBV20-1 to TRBJ1-2; D gene ambiguous. Read data end 3 residues before the CDR3 end; the end is taken from the germline J gene. With 0 bases removed from V and 3 bases from J, the gap between germline ends came to 8 bases. CDR1 and CDR2 from the germline V gene are DFQATT and SNEGSKA (reference sequence). This CDR3 has 13 residues.

This clone was counted only a few times. The CDR3 goes on 3 residues after the read ends, and that part is filled in from the germline J gene. V is TRBV19 and J is TRBJ1-2; 7 nucleotides match TRBD1. This CDR3 has 15 residues. Germline CDR1 LNHDA, CDR2 SQIVND (reference sequence). CDR3 loop: CASSAIRTGHNDYTF. The sequenced CDR3 bases are TGTGCCAGTAGTGCAATCAGGACAGGCCACAATGAC.

This clone was counted ten times or more. The DNA ends 3 residues before the CDR3 does, and the rest of the CDR3 is filled in from the germline J gene. The chain links TRBV18 to TRBJ1-1, with 7 bases aligning to TRBD1. Trimming removed 3 bases from V and 6 bases from J; junction bases left unmatched: 7. This CDR3 region has 14 residues. Germline V CDR1 and CDR2: KGHSH, LQKENI. CDR3 DNA, as far as it was read: TGTGCCAGCTCACCCTTCGACAGGGCAGCTGAA. Amino acids: CASSPFDRAAE. The CDR3 in its entirety is CASSPFDRAAEAFF.

There are many counts of this clone. The read comes to an end 3 residues before the CDR3 does, leaving the germline J gene to fill in the end. The rearrangement joins TRBV20-1 to TRBJ2-5, with D possibly matching TRBD2 (6 bases). The V gene's germline CDR1 is DFQATT and CDR2 SNEGSKA (reference sequence). The V and J ends lost 5 bases and 5 bases respectively, with 24 bases between them. CDR3 size: 16 residues. CDR3 residues: CSALNPGLQEGETQYF. The sequenced CDR3 bases are TGCAGTGCTTTGAACCCGGGACTTCAAGAAGGGGAGACC.

Many counts were recorded for this clone. One end of the junction does not line up with germline, which may come from a read error. Coverage ceases 3 residues before the CDR3 finishes, and the germline J gene fills in the end. Within the sample, other DNA sequences also encode this same CDR3. V is TRBV20-1 and J is TRBJ1-3; 10 nucleotides align to TRBD1. The CDR3 contains 15 residues. Germline V gene sequence: CDR1 DFQATT, CDR2 SNEGSKA (reference sequence). Incomplete CDR3 DNA: TGCAGTGCTCGTGGACAGGGGGAATCCGGAAACACG. Translation: CSARGQGESGNT. The entire CDR3 is CSARGQGESGNTIYF.

This clone was picked up many times. The CDR3 end falls 3 residues outside the read, so it is completed with the germline J gene. The genes are TRBV5-4 and TRBJ1-2; 8 bases are shared with TRBD1. This CDR3 is built from 15 residues. The ends lost 4 bases at V and 7 bases at J; junction bases unmatched: 12. Germline V CDR1 and CDR2: SGHNT, YYREEE (reference sequence). The sequenced CDR3 bases are TGTGCCAGCAGCCCGGAACAGGGGGTCCTGGGTGGC. This sequence encodes CASSPEQGVLGG. The whole CDR3 is CASSPEQGVLGGYTF.

This clone occurred many times. The CDR3 end falls 3 residues outside the read, so it is completed with the germline J gene. The V gene is TRBV5-4, the J gene TRBJ2-5, with 7 bases that match TRBD2. CDR3 length: 15 residues. The ends lost 4 bases at V and 2 bases at J; junction bases unmatched: 8. The germline V gene encodes CDR1 SGHNT and CDR2 YYREEE (reference sequence). CDR3 DNA, as far as it was read: TGTGCCAGCAGCCCAACTAGCGCGCTACAAGAGACC. Its protein is CASSPTSALQET. In full, the CDR3 is CASSPTSALQETQYF.

This clone occurred a few times. Read coverage stops 3 residues before the CDR3 terminus; the germline J gene supplies the remainder. The chain recombines TRBV19 with TRBJ1-2, with 7 bases identical to TRBD1. Germline V gene lookup returns CDR1 LNHDA and CDR2 SQIVND (reference sequence). There are 15 residues in the CDR3. Partial CDR3 DNA: TGTGCCAGTACCCCGGACAGGAGCTCCTACAATGAC. Translated: CASTPDRSSYND. In full, the CDR3 is CASTPDRSSYNDYTF.

This clone was counted many times. The CDR3 extends 3 residues past the end of the read, so its final part is completed from the germline J gene. The V and J genes are TRBV28 and TRBJ2-1; 14 positions agree with TRBD2. The germline V gene encodes CDR1 MDHEN and CDR2 SYDVKM. Germline trimming cut 3 bases from V and 5 bases from J; bases unmatched to any gene: 3. The CDR3 spans 16 residues. CDR3 residues: CASSFSGLAGDNEQFF. CDR3 DNA (partial): TGTGCCAGCAGTTTTTCGGGACTAGCGGGAGACAATGAG. The full variable domain, with the rest looked up from reference TRBV28 and TRBJ2-1, is DVKVTQSSRYLVKRTGEKVFLECVQDMDHENMFWYRQDPGLGLRLIYFSYDVKMKEKGDIPEGYSVSREKKERFSLILESASTNQTSMYLCASSFSGLAGDNEQFFGPGTRLTVL.

This clone occurred many times. With the read ending 3 residues before the CDR3 end, the germline J gene is used to fill in that end. The V call is TRBV11-2, the J call TRBJ2-1, with D perhaps matching TRBD2 (7 bases). V shed 5 bases and J shed 8 bases, with 19 bases lying between them. CDR3 length: 15 residues. Germline loops: CDR1 SGHAT, CDR2 FQNNGV. This chain's CDR3 is CASSLWGGGRDEQFF. The part of the CDR3 DNA that was read is TGTGCCAGCAGCCTATGGGGAGGGGGTCGAGATGAG.

The table lists this clone with many counts. Read data end 3 residues before the CDR3 end; the end is taken from the germline J gene. The rearrangement links TRBV19 to TRBJ1-5, with TRBD1 as a possible D gene (6 bases). Germline V gives CDR1 LNHDA, CDR2 SQIVND (reference sequence). This CDR3 comprises 18 residues. Deletions cut 5 bases from V and 6 bases from J, with 26 bases between. The CDR3: CASSSRGPDRRSAQPQHF. The sequenced part of the CDR3 DNA is TGTGCCAGTAGTTCGCGTGGACCGGACAGAAGATCGGCTCAGCCC.

This clone was observed at least ten times. The CDR3 end is not reached by the read, which stops 3 residues before it; the germline J gene fills it in. V usage is TRBV6-4 and J usage is TRBJ2-4; tentative D call: TRBD2 (7 bases). Trimming left V 9 bases short and J 1 base short, with 16 bases between. The V gene's germline CDR1 is MRHNA and CDR2 SNTAGT. The CDR3 is made up of 15 amino acids. The sequenced CDR3 bases are TGTGCCAGGATTAAAGGGGGGGCGGCCAAAAACATT. Translation gives CARIKGGAAKNI. The whole CDR3 sequence is CARIKGGAAKNIQYF.

This clone has ten or more counts. The CDR3 end is not reached by the read, which stops 3 residues before it; the germline J gene fills it in. The genes are TRBV20-1 and TRBJ1-2, with 9 nucleotides matching TRBD1. There are 14 residues in the CDR3. Germline V lookup: CDR1 DFQATT, CDR2 SNEGSKA (reference sequence). After removal of 4 bases from V and 3 bases from J, the junction contained 6 bases not matched to a gene. CDR3 DNA (partial): TGCAGTGCTATCCACCGGGACAGGGACTATGGC. Encoded protein: CSAIHRDRDYG. The whole CDR3 protein is CSAIHRDRDYGYTF.

This clone was detected many times. The read ends 3 residues shy of where the CDR3 ends; the end is completed using the germline J gene. The chain employs TRBV19 and TRBJ1-2; the D gene is possibly TRBD1 (6 bases). Germline assignment: CDR1 LNHDA and CDR2 SQIVND (reference sequence). The CDR3 spans 12 residues. CDR3 sequence reads: CASSVAQGGYTF. The sequenced part of the CDR3 DNA is TGTGCCAGTAGTGTAGCCCAGGGGGGC. Supplemented by reference TRBV19 and TRBJ1-2, the full variable domain reads DGGITQSPKYLFRKEGQNVTLSCEQNLNHDAMYWYRQDPGQGLRLIYYSQIVNDFQKGDIAEGYSVSREKKESFPLTVTSAQKNPTAFYLCASSVAQGGYTFGSGTRLTVV.

This clone occurred a few times. The sequenced fragment ends 3 residues before the CDR3 boundary, so the rest is inferred from the germline J gene. The gene calls are TRBV4-2 and TRBJ2-7; 11 nucleotides align to TRBD2. V lost 2 bases to trimming and J lost 5 bases; unmatched junction nucleotides: 5. This CDR3 has 15 residues. The germline V gene encodes CDR1 LGHNA and CDR2 YNFKEQ. The CDR3 here is CASSQTTSGRDEQYF. The part of the CDR3 DNA that was read is TGTGCCAGCAGCCAAACAACTAGCGGGAGAGACGAG.

On this clone itself: The read is 3 residues too short to cover the CDR3 end, so that end is filled in from the germline J gene. V usage is TRBV7-6 and J usage is TRBJ1-3; a possible D gene is TRBD1 (6 bases). Trimming pared 5 bases from V and 3 bases from J, leaving 17 bases between. CDR1 is SGHVS and CDR2 is FNYEAQ in the germline V gene. The CDR3 runs 16 residues. The CDR3 region is CASSQEGGRGGNTIYF. The sequenced part of the CDR3 DNA is TGTGCCAGCAGCCAAGAGGGGGGGCGCGGTGGAAACACC.

In this sample, this clone turned up many times. The DNA ends 3 residues before the CDR3 does, and the rest of the CDR3 is filled in from the germline J gene. This chain uses TRBV20-1 with TRBJ2-3; the D is unclear. The germline V and J ends were trimmed by 2 bases and 0 bases, with 9 bases remaining between them. CDR3 length equals 14 residues. Germline V gives CDR1 DFQATT, CDR2 SNEGSKA (reference sequence). CDR3 sequence: CSARPPLSTDTQYF. CDR3 DNA (partial): TGCAGTGCTAGACCACCCCTAAGCACAGATACG.

This clone has ten or more counts. The chain's CDR3 is CASSQGQRADTQYF. The CDR3 DNA, read in part, is TGCGCCAGCAGCCAGGGACAGAGGGCAGATACG. The chain is built from TRBV5-1 and TRBJ2-3; 7 bases fit TRBD1. The read terminates 3 residues before the CDR3 end, so the remaining end is supplied by the germline J gene. CDR1 SGHRS and CDR2 YFSETQ come from the germline V gene. Trimming took 4 bases from V and 4 from J; bases not matched to a gene: 6. The CDR3 extends over 14 amino acids.

At least ten counts were recorded for this clone. Sequencing ends 3 residues short of the CDR3 end; the germline J gene provides the rest. The chain combines TRBV20-1 with TRBJ2-7, with TRBD2 identical over 14 bases. Germline CDR1 DFQATT, CDR2 SNEGSKA (reference sequence). The CDR3 has 16 residues. With 0 bases clipped from V and 5 bases from J, the junction kept 6 bases outside the gene matches. CDR3 region: CSARDRTSGGWDEQYF. Partial CDR3 DNA: TGCAGTGCTAGAGATAGGACTAGCGGGGGGTGGGACGAG.

This clone appeared many times. The missing CDR3 end, 3 residues past where the read stops, is filled in from the germline J gene. The chain couples TRBV5-1 to TRBJ1-1; possible D gene TRBD1, 6 bases. Trimming stripped 4 bases from V and 4 bases from J, with 11 bases between. CDR1 and CDR2 from the germline V gene are SGHRS and YFSETQ. The CDR3 is made up of 13 amino acids. The covered CDR3 bases are TGCGCCAGCAGCAAAGGGGGGGTCACTGAA. It is translated as CASSKGGVTE. The entire CDR3 reads CASSKGGVTEAFF.

This clone was recorded many times. Coverage ceases 3 residues before the CDR3 finishes, and the germline J gene fills in the end. The chain employs TRBV6-2 or TRBV6-3 and TRBJ2-2; 11 positions agree with TRBD2. J lost 4 bases, V lost 6 bases, and 7 bases had no gene match. The germline V gene has CDR1 MNHEY and CDR2 SVGEGT. The CDR3 covers 16 residues. The CDR3 spells CASSRTSGSGTGELFF. CDR3 DNA, as far as it was read: TGTGCCAGCAGCCGTACTAGCGGGAGTGGCACCGGGGAG.

This clone was counted at least ten times. The CDR3 end lies 3 residues beyond the end of the read and is filled in from the germline J gene. The chain joins TRBV7-2 to TRBJ2-5, with D unclear. Germline-derived CDR1 and CDR2 are SGHTA and FQGNSA. V dropped 3 bases and J dropped 5 bases, with 13 bases sitting between them. The length of the CDR3 is 14 residues. The covered CDR3 bases are TGTGCCAGCAGCTTTCCGGGTGCCTTGGAGACC. Translation: CASSFPGALET. The whole CDR3 is CASSFPGALETQYF. Based on the CDR3 plus reference TRBV7-2 and TRBJ2-5, the full variable domain is GAGVSQSPSNKVTEKGKDVELRCDPISGHTALYWYRQSLGQGLEFLIYFQGNSAPDKSGLPSDRFSAERTGGSVSTLTIQRTQQEDSAVYLCASSFPGALETQYFGPGTRLLVL.

This clone was recorded at least ten times. The CDR3 end lies 3 residues beyond the end of the read and is filled in from the germline J gene. The chain carries TRBV13 and TRBJ1-6, with TRBD1 matching over 7 bases. The CDR3 runs 15 residues. Germline V gene data show CDR1 as PRHDT and CDR2 as FYEKMQ (reference sequence). After removal of 2 bases from V and 7 bases from J, the junction contained 5 bases not matched to a gene. CDR3 in amino acids: CASSLNRDSNSPLHF. The DNA read from the CDR3 is TGTGCCAGCAGCTTAAACCGGGACAGCAATTCACCC.

This clone was observed at least ten times. The missing CDR3 end, 3 residues past where the read stops, is filled in from the germline J gene. The chain links TRBV7-4 to TRBJ2-4; TRBD1 is a possible D gene (5 bases). The V end was cut by 8 bases, the J end by 1 base, with 12 bases between. The CDR3 has 14 amino acids. Germline values: CDR1 SGHVT, CDR2 SQSDAQ. The CDR3 DNA, read in part, is TGTGCCAGCCAGGGTGGGTCCGCCAAAAACATT. Translation: CASQGGSAKNI. The whole CDR3 protein reads CASQGGSAKNIQYF.